The table lists the clone carrying this T cell receptor beta chain with a few counts. No antigen is known for it. The CDR3 has 16 residues. The V gene lost 0 bases and the J gene lost 4 bases, with 14 bases spanning the gap. Germline-derived CDR1 and CDR2 are SGHRS and YFSETQ. This specimen comes from a study of T cells after yellow fever vaccination. TCRdb independently ran MiXCR on the 5' RACE reads; one entry per CDR3 protein. The sample records a few hundred thousand distinct CDR3 sequences, 13% being singletons. The study, taken as a whole, reports: Any FACS-sorted repertoire could hold abundant clonotypes that contaminate it from the bulk population.

Sequencing used CD4+ T cells sorted from PBMCs, obtained 45 days after the yellow fever booster vaccination. The source of this sequence is a man between 25 and 39 years old who received the YFV17D yellow fever vaccine. The V gene is TRBV5-1, the J gene TRBJ2-1; D tentatively reads TRBD1 or TRBD2 (7 bases each). CDR3 amino acids: CASSLVRGRGYNEQFF. Written as DNA, the CDR3 is TGCGCCAGCAGCTTGGTCAGGGGGAGGGGTTACAATGAGCAGTTCTTC. The full variable domain, with the rest looked up from reference TRBV5-1 and TRBJ2-1, is KAGVTQTPRYLIKTRGQQVTLSCSPISGHRSVSWYQQTPGQGLQFLFEYFSETQRNKGNFPGRFSGRQFSNSRSEMNVSTLELGDSALYLCASSLVRGRGYNEQFFGPGTRLTVL.